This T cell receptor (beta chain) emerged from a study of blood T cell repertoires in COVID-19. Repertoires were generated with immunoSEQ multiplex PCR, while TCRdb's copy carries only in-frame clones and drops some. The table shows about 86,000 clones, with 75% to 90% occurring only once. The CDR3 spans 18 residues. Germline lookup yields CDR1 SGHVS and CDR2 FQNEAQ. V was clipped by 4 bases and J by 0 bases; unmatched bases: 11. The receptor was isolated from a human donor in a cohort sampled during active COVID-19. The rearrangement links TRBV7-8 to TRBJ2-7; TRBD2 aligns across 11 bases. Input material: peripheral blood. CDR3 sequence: CASSSAVAGGTSSYEQYF. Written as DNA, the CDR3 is TGTGCCAGCAGCTCGGCGGTAGCGGGAGGGACAAGCTCCTACGAGCAGTACTTC.